This T cell receptor (beta chain) stems from a study of blood T cell repertoires in COVID-19 (dated by TCRdb to about 2020). In the study overall: The collaborator samples originated in the United States, Italy and Spain and spanned the acute and convalescent phases of COVID-19. Subjects who had been exposed to COVID-19, were actively infected with it, or had recovered from it provided the deeply sampled blood TCRbeta repertoires that made up the dataset. Where available, HLA class I and class II types were taken from metadata supplied by the sample provider and were not determined by assay-based typing. Nearly every sample came with metadata listing a de-identified subject ID, COVID-19 status, age in years and sex. The repertoires were released in a freely available public database meant as a resource for research on the immune response to SARS-CoV-2. The material from the prospective study consisted of cDNA or gDNA derived from T cells, B-cell-depleted T cells, or PBMCs. Samples came from the ongoing ImmuneRACE study (first 160 participants) plus 1,254 subjects from 6 global collaborators.

Trimming removed 4 bases from V and 3 bases from J, leaving 23 bases between the germline ends. The CDR3 runs 18 residues from the cysteine to the phenylalanine. The kept DNA is CDR3 alone, 54 bases in frame from the first base. For CDR1 and CDR2, the germline V gene lists SGHDN and FVKESK. Another Seattle source contributed samples from volunteer blood donors who had recovered from COVID-19. Collaborating institutions collected whole blood in K2EDTA tubes following their own protocols. For TCRbeta analysis, collaborators shipped samples as frozen whole blood, isolated PBMCs, or DNA extracted from either of those sample types. The full study reports these points: The amount of clinical and demographic metadata varied by source and participant and was provided uncurated.

A remark on this clone: Its binding antigen is unknown. No much larger clone is present one base from it, and per-base qualities are unavailable.

TCRbeta CDR3 regions were amplified from genomic DNA using the immunoSEQ Assay, a bias-controlled multiplex PCR. Per the original workflow: The number of nucleated cells in each sample was estimated by amplification of reference gene primers within the assay. To quantify the absolute abundance of each unique TCRbeta CDR3 rearrangement, sequence reads were collapsed and filtered. For each sample, productive Simpson clonality was calculated as the square root of Simpson's diversity index across productive rearrangements. TCRdb re-hosts the immuneACCESS table, in-frame sequences only. Its copies lack some clones; in the studies checked, an unresolved V gene accounts for under half of them, and the cause for the rest is not known. That table furnishes V, J and clone size, whereas the DNA furnished D and trimming. The sample contains 300,000 or so clones, 80% to 90% of them found a single time. The biggest ten clones account for around 7.8% of the sample.

Input material: peripheral blood. The receptor chain draws on TRBV14 and TRBJ2-3, with a weak D call of TRBD2 (7 bases match). This sequence originates from a woman aged 50 to 65 who had recovered from COVID-19. The CDR3 is CASSPSVGGGAGTDTQYF. The nucleotides read TGTGCCAGCAGCCCGAGCGTTGGAGGGGGGGCCGGGACAGATACGCAGTATTTT.